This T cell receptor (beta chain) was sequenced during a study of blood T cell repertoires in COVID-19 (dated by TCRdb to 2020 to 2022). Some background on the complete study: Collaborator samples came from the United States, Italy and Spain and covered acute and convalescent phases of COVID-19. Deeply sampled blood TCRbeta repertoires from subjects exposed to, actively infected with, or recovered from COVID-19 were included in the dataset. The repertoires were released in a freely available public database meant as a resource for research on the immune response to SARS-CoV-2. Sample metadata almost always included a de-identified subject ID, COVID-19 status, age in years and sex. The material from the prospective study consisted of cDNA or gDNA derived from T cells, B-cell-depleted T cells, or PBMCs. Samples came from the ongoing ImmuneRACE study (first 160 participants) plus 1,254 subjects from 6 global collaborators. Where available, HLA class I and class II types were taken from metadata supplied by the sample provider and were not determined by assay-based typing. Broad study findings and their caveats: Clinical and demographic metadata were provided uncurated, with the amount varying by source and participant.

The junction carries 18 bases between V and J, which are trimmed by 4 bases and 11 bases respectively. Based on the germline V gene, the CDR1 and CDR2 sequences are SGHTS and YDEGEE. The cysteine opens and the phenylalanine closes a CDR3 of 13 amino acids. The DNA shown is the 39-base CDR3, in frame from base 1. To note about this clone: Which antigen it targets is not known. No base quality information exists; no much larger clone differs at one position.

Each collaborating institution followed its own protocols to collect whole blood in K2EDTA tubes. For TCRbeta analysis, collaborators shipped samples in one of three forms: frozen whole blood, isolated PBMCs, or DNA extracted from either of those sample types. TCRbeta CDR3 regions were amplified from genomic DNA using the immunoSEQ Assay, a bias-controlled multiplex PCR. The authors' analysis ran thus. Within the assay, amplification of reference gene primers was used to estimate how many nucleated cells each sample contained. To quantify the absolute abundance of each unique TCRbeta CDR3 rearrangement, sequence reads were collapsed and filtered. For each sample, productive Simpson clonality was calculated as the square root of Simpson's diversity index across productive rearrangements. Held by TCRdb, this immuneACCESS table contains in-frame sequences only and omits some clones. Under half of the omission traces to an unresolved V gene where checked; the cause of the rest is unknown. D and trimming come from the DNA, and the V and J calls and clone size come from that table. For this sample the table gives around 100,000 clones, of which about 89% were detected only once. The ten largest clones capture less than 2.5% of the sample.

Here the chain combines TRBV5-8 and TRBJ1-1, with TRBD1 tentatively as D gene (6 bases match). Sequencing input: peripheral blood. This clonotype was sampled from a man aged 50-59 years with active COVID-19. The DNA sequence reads TGTGCCAGCAGCCCCGGGACAACGCGTATCGCTTTCTTT. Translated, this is CASSPGTTRIAFF. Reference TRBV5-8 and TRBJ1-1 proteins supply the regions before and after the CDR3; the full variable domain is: EAGVTQSPTHLIKTRGQQATLRCSPISGHTSVYWYQQALGLGLQFLLWYDEGEERNRGNFPPRFSGRQFPNYSSELNVNALELEDSALYLCASSPGTTRIAFFGQGTRLTVV.